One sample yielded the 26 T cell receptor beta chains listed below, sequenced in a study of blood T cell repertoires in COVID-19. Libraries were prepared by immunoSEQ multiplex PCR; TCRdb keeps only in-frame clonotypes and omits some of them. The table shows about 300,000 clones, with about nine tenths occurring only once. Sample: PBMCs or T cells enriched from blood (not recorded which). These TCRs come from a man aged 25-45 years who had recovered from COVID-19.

This CDR3 is CASSTGDNEKLFF. CDR3 coding DNA: TGTGCCAGCTCGACAGGGGATAATGAAAAACTGTTTTTT. This sequence joins TRBV18 and TRBJ1-4; the match to TRBD1 covers 8 bases. The CDR3 covers 13 residues. Per germline, CDR1 KGHSH and CDR2 LQKENI. With 6 bases clipped from V and 4 bases from J, the junction kept 1 base outside the gene matches.

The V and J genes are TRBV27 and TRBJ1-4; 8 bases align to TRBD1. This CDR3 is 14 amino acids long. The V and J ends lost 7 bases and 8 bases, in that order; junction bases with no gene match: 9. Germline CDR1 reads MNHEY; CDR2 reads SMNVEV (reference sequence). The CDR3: CASTSRDRWEKLFF. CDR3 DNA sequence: TGTGCCAGCACCTCCCGGGACAGGTGGGAAAAACTGTTTTTT.

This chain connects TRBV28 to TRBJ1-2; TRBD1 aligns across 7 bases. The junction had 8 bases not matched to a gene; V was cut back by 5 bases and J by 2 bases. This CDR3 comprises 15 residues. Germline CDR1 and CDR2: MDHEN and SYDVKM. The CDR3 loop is CASSRPGQVNYGYTF. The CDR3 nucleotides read TGTGCCAGCAGTCGTCCCGGACAGGTGAACTATGGCTACACCTTC.

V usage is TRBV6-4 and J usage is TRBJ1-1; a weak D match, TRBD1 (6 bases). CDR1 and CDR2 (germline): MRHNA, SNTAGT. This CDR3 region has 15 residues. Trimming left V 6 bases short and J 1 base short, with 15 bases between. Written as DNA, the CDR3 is TGTGCCAGCAGCGAGACCGTACAGGGGAACACTGAAGCTTTCTTT. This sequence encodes CASSETVQGNTEAFF.

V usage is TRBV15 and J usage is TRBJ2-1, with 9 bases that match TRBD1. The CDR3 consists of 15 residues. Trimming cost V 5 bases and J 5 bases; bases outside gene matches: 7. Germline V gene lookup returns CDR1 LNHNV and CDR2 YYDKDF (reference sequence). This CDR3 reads CATSRPGQGNNEQFF. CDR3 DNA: TGTGCCACCAGCCGACCGGGACAGGGAAACAATGAGCAGTTCTTC.

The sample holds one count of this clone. The CDR3 is CASSPTASEAFF. The CDR3 DNA sequence: TGTGCCAGCAGCCCGACAGCATCTGAAGCTTTCTTT. This rearrangement joins TRBV7-9 to TRBJ1-1, with a weak D call TRBD1 (5 bases). CDR1 and CDR2 from the germline V gene are SEHNR and FQNEAQ (reference sequence). The length of the CDR3 is 12 residues. V was trimmed by 5 bases and J by 6 bases, leaving 10 bases between them.

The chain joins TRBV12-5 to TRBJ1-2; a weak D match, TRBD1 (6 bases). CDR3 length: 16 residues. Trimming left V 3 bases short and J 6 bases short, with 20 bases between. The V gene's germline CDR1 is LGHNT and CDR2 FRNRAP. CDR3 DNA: TGTGCTAGTGGTTTTCCCTCTCGGGACATAAGAGATGGCTACACCTTC. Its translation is CASGFPSRDIRDGYTF.

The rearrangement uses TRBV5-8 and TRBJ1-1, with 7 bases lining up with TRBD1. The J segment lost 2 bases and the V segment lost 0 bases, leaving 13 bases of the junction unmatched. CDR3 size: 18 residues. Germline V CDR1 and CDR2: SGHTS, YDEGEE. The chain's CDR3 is CASSLDSFYGTDNTEAFF. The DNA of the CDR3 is TGTGCCAGCAGCTTGGATTCCTTCTATGGGACAGACAACACTGAAGCTTTCTTT.

CDR3: CASSQSRENRGVYEQYF. In nucleotides, the CDR3 is TGTGCCAGCAGCCAATCGAGGGAGAACAGGGGGGTCTACGAGCAGTACTTC. The rearrangement joins TRBV16 to TRBJ2-7; 8 bases are shared with TRBD1. V shed 0 bases, J shed 3 bases, and the junction held 10 bases outside the gene matches. Germline V gene data show CDR1 as KGHSY and CDR2 as FQNENV. The CDR3 is 17 residues long. Full variable domain (outside the CDR3, taken from reference TRBV16 and TRBJ2-7): GEEVAQTPKHLVRGEGQKAKLYCAPIKGHSYVFWYQQVLKNEFKFLISFQNENVFDETGMPKERFSAKCLPNSPCSLEIQATKLEDSAVYFCASSQSRENRGVYEQYFGPGTRLTVT.

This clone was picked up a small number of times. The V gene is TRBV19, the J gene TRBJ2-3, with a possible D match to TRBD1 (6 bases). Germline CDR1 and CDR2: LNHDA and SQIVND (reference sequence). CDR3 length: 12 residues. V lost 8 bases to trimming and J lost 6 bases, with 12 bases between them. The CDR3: CASRFRGDTQYF. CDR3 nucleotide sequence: TGTGCCAGTCGTTTTAGGGGGGATACGCAGTATTTT.

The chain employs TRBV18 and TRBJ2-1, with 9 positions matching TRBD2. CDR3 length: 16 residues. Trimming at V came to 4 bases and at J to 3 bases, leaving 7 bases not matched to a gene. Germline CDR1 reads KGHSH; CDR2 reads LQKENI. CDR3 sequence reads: CASSRGAGGHYNEQFF. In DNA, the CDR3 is TGTGCCAGCTCACGAGGAGCGGGAGGCCACTACAATGAGCAGTTCTTC.

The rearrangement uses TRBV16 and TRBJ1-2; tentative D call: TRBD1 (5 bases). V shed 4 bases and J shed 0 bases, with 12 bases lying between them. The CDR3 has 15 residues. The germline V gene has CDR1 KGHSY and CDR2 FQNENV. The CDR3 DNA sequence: TGTGCCAGCAGCCCTCGCTCGACAGCTAACTATGGCTACACCTTC. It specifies CASSPRSTANYGYTF.

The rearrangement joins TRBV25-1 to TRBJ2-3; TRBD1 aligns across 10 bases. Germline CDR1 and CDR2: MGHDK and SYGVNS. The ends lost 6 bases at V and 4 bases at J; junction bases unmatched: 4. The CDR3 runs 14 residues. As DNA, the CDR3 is TGTGCCAGCAGAGGGACAGGGGCCCCAGATACGCAGTATTTT. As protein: CASRGTGAPDTQYF.

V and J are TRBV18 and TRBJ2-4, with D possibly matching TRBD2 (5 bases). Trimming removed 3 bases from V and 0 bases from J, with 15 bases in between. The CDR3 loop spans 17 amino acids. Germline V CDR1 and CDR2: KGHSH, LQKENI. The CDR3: CASSPLDRGSAKNIQYF. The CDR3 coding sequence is TGTGCCAGCTCACCTCTCGACCGGGGATCAGCCAAAAACATTCAGTACTTC. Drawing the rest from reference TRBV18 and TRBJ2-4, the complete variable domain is NAGVMQNPRHLVRRRGQEARLRCSPMKGHSHVYWYRQLPEEGLKFMVYLQKENIIDESGMPKERFSAEFPKEGPSILRIQQVVRGDSAAYFCASSPLDRGSAKNIQYFGAGTRLSVL.

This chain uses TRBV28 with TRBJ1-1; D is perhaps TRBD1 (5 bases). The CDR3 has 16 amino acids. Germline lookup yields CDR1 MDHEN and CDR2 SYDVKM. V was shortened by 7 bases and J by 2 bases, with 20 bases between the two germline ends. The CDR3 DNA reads TGTGCCAGCAACAACCTGGGCTGGGGGGGTAACACTGAAGCTTTCTTT. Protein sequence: CASNNLGWGGNTEAFF.

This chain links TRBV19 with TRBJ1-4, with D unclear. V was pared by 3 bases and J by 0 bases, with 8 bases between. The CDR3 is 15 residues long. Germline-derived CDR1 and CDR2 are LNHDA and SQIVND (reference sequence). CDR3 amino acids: CASSIPGATNEKLFF. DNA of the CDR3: TGTGCCAGTAGTATCCCCGGGGCAACTAATGAAAAACTGTTTTTT.

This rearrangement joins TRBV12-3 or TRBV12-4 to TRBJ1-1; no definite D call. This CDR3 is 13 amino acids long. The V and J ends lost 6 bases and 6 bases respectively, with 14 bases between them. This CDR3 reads CASSPFFGSEAFF. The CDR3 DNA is TGTGCCAGCAGCCCGTTCTTCGGGTCTGAAGCTTTCTTT.

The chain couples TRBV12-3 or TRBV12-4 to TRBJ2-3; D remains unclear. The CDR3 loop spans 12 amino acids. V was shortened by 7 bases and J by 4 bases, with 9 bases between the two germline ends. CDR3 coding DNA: TGTGCCAGCAATCGGGTGGCAGATACGCAGTATTTT. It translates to CASNRVADTQYF.

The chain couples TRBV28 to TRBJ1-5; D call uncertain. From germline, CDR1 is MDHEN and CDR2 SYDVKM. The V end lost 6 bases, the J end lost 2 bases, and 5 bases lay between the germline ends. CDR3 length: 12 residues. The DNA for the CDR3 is TGTGCCAGCAGGCAGGGCAATCAGCCCCAGCATTTT. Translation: CASRQGNQPQHF.

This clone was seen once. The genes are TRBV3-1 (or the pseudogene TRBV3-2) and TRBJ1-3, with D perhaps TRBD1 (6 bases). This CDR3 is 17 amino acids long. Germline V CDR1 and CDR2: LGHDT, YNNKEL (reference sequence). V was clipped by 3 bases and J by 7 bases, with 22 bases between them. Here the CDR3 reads CASSQRILRDMGNTIYF. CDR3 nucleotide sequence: TGTGCCAGCAGCCAGCGGATCCTACGGGACATGGGGAACACCATATATTTT.

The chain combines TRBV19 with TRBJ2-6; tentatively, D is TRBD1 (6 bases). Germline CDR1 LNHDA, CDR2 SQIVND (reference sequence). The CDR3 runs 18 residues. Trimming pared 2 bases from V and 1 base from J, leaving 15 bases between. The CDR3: CASSISAGVVSGANVLTF. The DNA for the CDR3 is TGTGCCAGTAGTATATCAGCAGGGGTGGTATCTGGGGCCAACGTCCTGACTTTC.

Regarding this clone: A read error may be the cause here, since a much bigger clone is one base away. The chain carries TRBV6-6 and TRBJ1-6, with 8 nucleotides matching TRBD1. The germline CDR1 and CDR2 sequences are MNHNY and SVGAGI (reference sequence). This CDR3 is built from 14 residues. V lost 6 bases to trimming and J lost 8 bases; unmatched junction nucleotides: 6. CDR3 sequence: CASSRTGRDSPLHF. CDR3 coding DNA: TGTGCCAGCAGCCGGACAGGGCGGGATTCACCCCTCCACTTT.

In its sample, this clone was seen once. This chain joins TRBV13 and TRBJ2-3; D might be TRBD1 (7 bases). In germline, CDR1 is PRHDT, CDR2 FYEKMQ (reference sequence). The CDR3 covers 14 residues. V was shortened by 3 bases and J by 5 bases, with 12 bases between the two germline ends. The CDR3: CASSFRQGGDTQYF. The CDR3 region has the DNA TGTGCCAGCAGCTTCCGGCAGGGGGGAGATACGCAGTATTTT.

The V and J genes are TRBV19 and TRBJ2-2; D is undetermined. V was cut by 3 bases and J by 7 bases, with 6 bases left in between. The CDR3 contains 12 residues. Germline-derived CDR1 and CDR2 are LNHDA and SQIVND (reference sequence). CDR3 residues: CASSIGRGELFF. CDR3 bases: TGTGCCAGTAGTATTGGCCGCGGGGAGCTGTTTTTT.

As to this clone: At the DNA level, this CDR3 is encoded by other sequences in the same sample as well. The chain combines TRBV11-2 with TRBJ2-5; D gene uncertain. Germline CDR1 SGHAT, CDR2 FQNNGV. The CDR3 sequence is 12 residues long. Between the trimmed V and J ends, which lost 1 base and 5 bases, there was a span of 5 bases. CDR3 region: CASSLALETQYF. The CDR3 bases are TGTGCCAGCAGCTTAGCCCTCGAGACCCAGTACTTC.

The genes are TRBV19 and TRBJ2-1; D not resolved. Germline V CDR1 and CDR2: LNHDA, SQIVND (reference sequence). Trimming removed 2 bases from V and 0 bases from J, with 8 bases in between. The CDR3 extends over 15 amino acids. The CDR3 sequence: CASSIKQSSYNEQFF. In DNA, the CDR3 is TGTGCCAGTAGTATAAAACAAAGCTCCTACAATGAGCAGTTCTTC.